The next 7 T cell receptor beta chains were all read from a single sample in a study of lymphopenia after photon versus proton radiotherapy. Sequenced by immunoSEQ multiplex PCR; TCRdb stores in-frame clones only, minus some. The data contain some 20,000 clones, about nine tenths of them seen just once; the ten biggest clones take up about 6%. The sequencing here drew on peripheral blood, taken from a patient treated with photon-based radiotherapy. These receptor sequences come from a man aged 60-69 years with pancreatic cancer.

J is TRBJ2-5 and V is TRBV30; D is ambiguous. The V end was cut by 1 base, the J end by 3 bases, with 6 bases between. Germline CDR1 reads GTSNPN; CDR2 reads SVGIG (reference sequence). The CDR3 loop spans 12 amino acids. CDR3: CAWSASEETQYF. The CDR3 DNA follows: TGTGCCTGGAGTGCCTCCGAAGAGACCCAGTACTTC.

The J gene is TRBJ1-4, the V gene TRBV7-9; the D gene is possibly TRBD1 (6 bases). The CDR3 sequence is 15 residues long. The V gene lost 3 bases and the J gene lost 6 bases, with 14 bases spanning the gap. CDR1 SEHNR and CDR2 FQNEAQ come from the germline V gene (reference sequence). In DNA form, the CDR3 reads TGTGCCAGCAGCTTGCCCAGGACAGCCCATGAAAAACTGTTTTTT. It yields the protein CASSLPRTAHEKLFF.

The V call is TRBV19, the J call TRBJ1-5; D possibly corresponds to TRBD1 (5 bases). V was shortened by 4 bases and J by 4 bases, with 8 bases between the two germline ends. Germline lookup yields CDR1 LNHDA and CDR2 SQIVND (reference sequence). CDR3 size: 13 residues. The CDR3 spells CASSTTVNQPQHF. The CDR3 nucleotides read TGTGCCAGTAGTACGACAGTTAATCAGCCCCAGCATTTT.

J is TRBJ1-2 and V is TRBV18; D is perhaps TRBD1 (5 bases). The CDR3 has 15 residues. Trimming stripped 3 bases from V and 2 bases from J, with 13 bases between. Germline V gene sequence: CDR1 KGHSH, CDR2 LQKENI. CDR3 protein: CASSPMVQDNYGYTF. CDR3 DNA: TGTGCCAGCTCACCTATGGTACAGGACAACTATGGCTACACCTTC.

The chain uses TRBV19 and TRBJ1-2, with D maybe TRBD1 (6 bases). The CDR3 contains 13 residues. With 8 bases removed from V and 3 bases from J, the gap between germline ends came to 13 bases. CDR1 is LNHDA and CDR2 is SQIVND in the germline V gene (reference sequence). CDR3 protein: CASHTWTDYGYTF. In DNA form, the CDR3 reads TGTGCCAGTCATACATGGACAGACTATGGCTACACCTTC.

This chain joins TRBV5-1 and TRBJ1-1, with a possible D match to TRBD1 (5 bases). CDR1 is SGHRS, CDR2 YFSETQ, per germline. V lost 7 bases and J 7 bases, leaving 14 bases between the germline ends. The CDR3 loop spans 12 amino acids. Written as DNA, the CDR3 is TGCGCCAGCCGCCAGGGCACGGGTGAAGCTTTCTTT. Protein sequence: CASRQGTGEAFF.

The chain couples TRBV5-6 to TRBJ1-4; 10 bases are a match to TRBD1. This CDR3 contains 15 residues. From germline, CDR1 is SGHDT and CDR2 YYEEEE. V lost 7 bases, J lost 0 bases, and 3 bases stayed unmatched. The CDR3 DNA sequence: TGTGCCAGCCAGACAGGGGGCACAACTAATGAAAAACTGTTTTTT. Amino acid sequence: CASQTGGTTNEKLFF.